This TCR beta chain was recovered during a study of shared clonotypes between healthy human individuals. The assay was immunoSEQ multiplex PCR, and TCRdb's table has in-frame clones only and misses some. The table shows a few million clones, with roughly 90% occurring only once. The clonotype comes from a man between 18 and 35 years old in good health. Some clones in this sample may be carry-over from other donors' samples. Sequenced: naive CD4+ T cells from PBMCs. Subset reported: CD45RA+ positively selected.

For the CDR3, the DNA is TGCGCCAGCAGCCAAGATTTAAGGTATAGCAATCAGCCCCAGCATTTT. Protein: CASSQDLRYSNQPQHF. V is TRBV4-3 and J is TRBJ1-5; unclear D gene. CDR1 and CDR2 (germline): LGHNA, YSLEER. The CDR3 has 16 residues. The germline V and J ends were trimmed by 0 bases and 0 bases, with 9 bases remaining between them.